A selection of T cell receptor beta chains follows, all from one sample in a study of STAT5B mutations in CD4+ large granular lymphocyte leukemia. Profiled with immunoSEQ multiplex PCR; TCRdb holds only in-frame clones, not every one. The sample has around 34,000 clones, about 82% seen once; the top ten hold less than 1.5%. The sequenced sample consisted of CD4+ T cells from blood buffy coats. The receptors come from a human donor in good health. CDR3s include the opening cysteine and the closing phenylalanine or tryptophan. Fields, in order: D gene, V gene, clone size, J gene, CDR3 DNA, CDR3 protein. D genes are given only for firm matches. Some rows mark clone size as missing; the rest say once, few, many or name a class of expanded clone.

>-|TRBV27|-|TRBJ2-7
TGTGCCAGCAGTTTATCTAGCGGCTACTCCTACGAGCAGTACTTC
CASSLSSGYSYEQYF
>-|TRBV6-1|-|TRBJ1-2
TGTGCCAGCAGTGAACTCAGGTCTTATGGCTACACCTTC
CASSELRSYGYTF
>TRBD1|TRBV7-8|-|TRBJ1-1
TGTGCCAGCAGCTTAGGCCCGGCCGGGACAGGGGGCGTGCAGGCTTTCTTT
CASSLGPAGTGGVQAFF
>-|TRBV29-1|-|TRBJ1-4
TGCAGCGTTGGCCGCAAGGGTGAAAAACTGTTTTTT
CSVGRKGEKLFF
>-|TRBV28|-|TRBJ2-3
TGTGCCAGCAGTTTACCCCTAACAGGACACTACACAGATACGCAGTATTTT
CASSLPLTGHYTDTQYF
>-|TRBV4-2|-|TRBJ2-3
TGTGCCAGCAGCCAAGATTTGCGGGACACAGATACGCAGTATTTT
CASSQDLRDTDTQYF
>TRBD1|TRBV2|-|TRBJ2-3
TGTGCCAGCAGATACCAGACAGGGGTTAGGGGCACAGATACGCAGTATTTT
CASRYQTGVRGTDTQYF
>-|TRBV28|few|TRBJ2-7
TGTGCCAGTCGGCAGGTTGCTTACGAGCAGTACTTC
CASRQVAYEQYF
>TRBD1|TRBV29-1|few|TRBJ1-2
TGCAGCGTTGACTCAACTCGGACAGGGGGGATCTATGGCTACACCTTC
CSVDSTRTGGIYGYTF
>-|TRBV29-1|-|TRBJ2-1
TGCAGCGTTGTTTCGGACTACAATGAGCAGTTCTTC
CSVVSDYNEQFF
>-|TRBV5-1|-|TRBJ1-1
TGCGCCAGCAGGCGGGTCATTGATGGGAACACTGAAGCTTTCTTT
CASRRVIDGNTEAFF
>-|TRBV4-1|-|TRBJ2-7
TGCGCTACCGCGGTCTTTTTTGGGGCAGCGGATCCCGTCGAGCAGTACTTC
CATAVFFGAADPVEQYF
>-|TRBV12-5|-|TRBJ2-1
TGTGCTAGTGGTTTGGTCCTAGGGCTAGCGAGTAATGAGCAGTTCTTC
CASGLVLGLASNEQFF
>TRBD2|TRBV5-6|-|TRBJ2-1
TGTGCCAGCAGCCGGACTAGCGGGAGGAACAATGAGCAGTTCTTC
CASSRTSGRNNEQFF
>-|TRBV5-1|once|TRBJ2-5
TGCGCCAGCAGCTTGGCACTAGCTGAAAAGACCCAGTACTTC
CASSLALAEKTQYF
>TRBD1|TRBV5-1|-|TRBJ2-3
TGCGCCAGCAGCTTGGCGGGACAGGGTATCGATACGCAGTATTTT
CASSLAGQGIDTQYF
>TRBD1|TRBV29-1|few|TRBJ2-7
TGCAGCGTTGGACAGGGGGCGCCAGGCTCCGAGCAGTACTTC
CSVGQGAPGSEQYF
>-|TRBV6-5|-|TRBJ1-2
TGTGCCAGCAGTTACTATTCAGGGAACTATGGCTACACCTTC
CASSYYSGNYGYTF
>TRBD1|TRBV2|once|TRBJ2-3
TGTGCCAGCACTACCCCAGGACAGGTTAGCACAGATACGCAGTATTTT
CASTTPGQVSTDTQYF
>TRBD1|TRBV29-1|-|TRBJ2-3
TGCAGCGTTATACGGACAGGAGTGGATACGCAGTATTTT
CSVIRTGVDTQYF
>-|TRBV7-6|-|TRBJ1-1
TGTGCCAGCAGATCGGACAGCAACACTGAAGCTTTCTTT
CASRSDSNTEAFF
>TRBD1|TRBV11-3|-|TRBJ2-6
TGTGCCAGCAGCTCACGTGACAGGGCTAACCCTGGGGCCAACGTCCTGACTTTC
CASSSRDRANPGANVLTF
>-|TRBV28|-|TRBJ2-7
TGTGCCAGCAGTGGGGGGTTGGCCAACGGCGCCCACGAGCAGTACTTC
CASSGGLANGAHEQYF
>-|TRBV7-9|-|TRBJ1-6
TGTGCCAGCAGCTTCAGCAATTCACCCCTCCACTTT
CASSFSNSPLHF
>-|TRBV5-6|-|TRBJ1-2
TGTGCCAGCAGCCTTGTCGCCACTAACTATGGCTACACCTTC
CASSLVATNYGYTF
>-|TRBV7-2|-|TRBJ1-2
TGTGCCAGCAGCCTAGCGGGGGGATATAACTATGGCTACACCTTC
CASSLAGGYNYGYTF
>-|TRBV9|-|TRBJ1-5
TGTGCCAGCAGCGTAGGAGTGGGGGATCAGCCCCAGCATTTT
CASSVGVGDQPQHF
>-|TRBV11-2|once|TRBJ2-1
TGTGCCAGCAGCTTAGATCCGGGCTACAATGAGCAGTTCTTC
CASSLDPGYNEQFF
>-|TRBV6-5|-|TRBJ1-6
TGTGCCAGCGACGGGGAAGAATCACCCCTCCACTTT
CASDGEESPLHF
>TRBD2|TRBV6-5|-|TRBJ2-5
TGTGCCAGCAGGACTAGCGGGAGTGAGACCCAGTACTTC
CASRTSGSETQYF
>TRBD1|TRBV19|-|TRBJ1-5
TGTGCCAGTAGTCTACCCCGGCAGGGGGGTTATCAGCCCCAGCATTTT
CASSLPRQGGYQPQHF
>-|TRBV30|-|TRBJ1-1
TGTGCCTGGAGGCGGCCGGGGGCGAACACTGAAGCTTTCTTT
CAWRRPGANTEAFF
>TRBD2|TRBV5-8|-|TRBJ2-5
TGTGCCAGCAGTCCCTGGACTAGCGGGGACCAAGAGACCCAGTACTTC
CASSPWTSGDQETQYF
>-|TRBV10-3|-|TRBJ2-3
TGTGCCATCAGTGATCCCGACTATTATCCAGATACGCAGTATTTT
CAISDPDYYPDTQYF
>TRBD2|TRBV13|-|TRBJ2-7
TGTGCCAGCAGCCTAAGCGGGGGGCTCGGGAACGAGCAGTACTTC
CASSLSGGLGNEQYF
>TRBD2|TRBV15|-|TRBJ2-1
TGTGCCACCAGCAGATCCCGACTAGCGGGAGCCTCCTACAATGAGCAGTTCTTC
CATSRSRLAGASYNEQFF
>-|TRBV27|once|TRBJ1-4
TGTGCCAGCAGTTTATCAGGGCCTAATGAAAAACTGTTTTTT
CASSLSGPNEKLFF
>-|TRBV5-6|-|TRBJ2-1
TGTGCCAGCAGCTTGCGGTGGGGGCGGGGGCCATACAATGAGCAGTTCTTC
CASSLRWGRGPYNEQFF
>-|TRBV4-3|-|TRBJ1-4
TGCGCCAGCAGCCAAGGCTACTCAACTAATGAAAAACTGTTTTTT
CASSQGYSTNEKLFF
>-|TRBV10-3|-|TRBJ2-1
TGTGCCATCAGTGGGGAGAGTGAGCAGTTCTTC
CAISGESEQFF
>-|TRBV6-1|-|TRBJ1-3
TGTGCCAGCAGTGAAGTGTCGGGGAGATCAGGAAACACCATATATTTT
CASSEVSGRSGNTIYF
>TRBD2|TRBV5-1|-|TRBJ2-5
TGCGCCAGCAGCTCCGGGACTAGCGTTTTCCAAGAGACCCAGTACTTC
CASSSGTSVFQETQYF
>-|TRBV11-1|once|TRBJ2-1
TGTGCCAGCAGCCTAAGGCAGGGGAATGAGAATGAGCAGTTCTTC
CASSLRQGNENEQFF